In its sample, the clone carrying this T cell receptor beta chain was seen many times. During its preparation, the TCRbeta library received unique molecular identifiers. TCRdb redid the calling of the PCR reads with MiXCR, one entry per CDR3 protein. The sample gives 640,000 or so distinct CDR3 sequences, 16% of which show up once; under 1.2% is in the top ten. The data belong to a study of T-cell reconstitution after alpha-beta-depleted transplantation in children. V lost 4 bases and J 5 bases, leaving 14 bases between the germline ends. Germline CDR1 DFQATT, CDR2 SNEGSKA (reference sequence). The CDR3 extends over 13 amino acids.

Sequenced material: PBMCs from the stem cell graft donor, taken from the stem cell graft. The V call is TRBV20-1, the J call TRBJ1-1, with D tentatively TRBD1 (6 bases). The TCR was taken from a human donor who donated a stem cell graft to a child with acute myeloid leukemia. The CDR3 DNA sequence: TGCAGTGCTAAACAGGGTGCAGGTACTGAAGCTTTCTTT. As protein: CSAKQGAGTEAFF.